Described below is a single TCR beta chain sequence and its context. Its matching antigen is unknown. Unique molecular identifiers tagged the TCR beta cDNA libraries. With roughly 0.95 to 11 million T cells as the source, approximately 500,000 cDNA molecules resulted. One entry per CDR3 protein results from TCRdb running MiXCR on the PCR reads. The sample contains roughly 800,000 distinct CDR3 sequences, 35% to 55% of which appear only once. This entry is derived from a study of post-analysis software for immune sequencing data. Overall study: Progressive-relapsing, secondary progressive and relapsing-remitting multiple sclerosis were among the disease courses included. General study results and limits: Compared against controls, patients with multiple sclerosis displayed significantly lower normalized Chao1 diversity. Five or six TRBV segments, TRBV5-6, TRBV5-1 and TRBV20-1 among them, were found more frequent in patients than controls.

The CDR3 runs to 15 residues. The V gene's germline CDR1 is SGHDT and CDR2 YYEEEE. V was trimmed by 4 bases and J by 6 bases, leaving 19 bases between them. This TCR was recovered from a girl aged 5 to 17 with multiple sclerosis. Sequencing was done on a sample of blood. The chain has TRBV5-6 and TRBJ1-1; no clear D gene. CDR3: CASSPTWTRGAEAFF. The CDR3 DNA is TGTGCCAGCAGCCCCACTTGGACCCGCGGCGCTGAAGCTTTCTTT.